This T cell receptor (beta chain) was retrieved from a study of T cells in Graves' hyperthyroidism and ophthalmopathy. This clonotype was seen a single time. The antigen remains undetermined. The CDR3 spans 13 residues. The germline V gene encodes CDR1 LGHDT and CDR2 YNNKEL (reference sequence). V gave up 4 bases and J gave up 9 bases; unmatched junction bases: 8. TCR beta CDR3 regions were amplified from RNA. When the TCR CDR3 underwent first-round RT-PCR, the HTBI primer set was used. TCRdb itself ran the multiplex PCR reads through MiXCR, one entry per CDR3 protein. This table holds about 500,000 distinct CDR3 sequences, around 50% found once. General observations from the study: The model anticipated ophthalmopathy a median around 6 months pre-onset. Researchers found most expanded thyroid clonotypes above 0.001 in blood as well.

Together with thyroid ultrasound, orbital computed tomography, serum thyroxine and TRAb, clinical symptoms were used for diagnoses. The chain is built from TRBV3-1 and TRBJ2-5; 7 positions match TRBD1. Source material: peripheral blood or thyroid tissue (not recorded which). This TCR was sampled from an adult woman with Graves' disease, either hyperthyroidism or ophthalmopathy (not recorded which). Here the CDR3 reads CASSRNRGQPQYF. The CDR3 DNA is TGTGCCAGCAGCCGTAACAGGGGACAGCCCCAGTACTTC.